Shown below are 8 T cell receptor beta chains from a single sample sequenced in a study of T cell changes during pregnancy in multiple sclerosis. Produced via immunoSEQ multiplex PCR; TCRdb's table is partial and in-frame only. This sample has 85,000 to 90,000 clones, with approximately 93% found just once. This specimen was peripheral blood, taken after pregnancy. The receptors derive from a female donor in good health, enrolled as a control in a pregnancy study.

This chain joins TRBV7-2 and TRBJ1-1, with TRBD1 matching over 8 bases. The junction had 7 bases not matched to a gene; V was cut back by 5 bases and J by 5 bases. The CDR3 runs to 14 residues. Germline values: CDR1 SGHTA, CDR2 FQGNSA. The CDR3 coding sequence is TGTGCCAGCAGCCAACCCAGGGGGCGGACTGAAGCTTTCTTT. Translated: CASSQPRGRTEAFF.

The rearrangement uses TRBV5-1 and TRBJ2-1; 8 positions match TRBD2. CDR1 SGHRS and CDR2 YFSETQ come from the germline V gene. The junction had 4 bases not matched to a gene; V was cut back by 0 bases and J by 5 bases. CDR3 length equals 15 residues. CDR3 DNA: TGCGCCAGCAGCTTGGACAGCGGGAGAAACAATGAGCAGTTCTTC. Protein sequence: CASSLDSGRNNEQFF.

V gene TRBV27 combines with J gene TRBJ2-7, with D maybe TRBD1 (7 bases). V was shortened by 3 bases and J by 2 bases, with 17 bases between the two germline ends. The CDR3 sequence is 16 residues long. The germline gives CDR1 MNHEY, CDR2 SMNVEV (reference sequence). In nucleotides, the CDR3 is TGTGCCAGCAGTTTCCAGGGGGGCTCTTTCGCCTACGAGCAGTACTTC. Encoded protein: CASSFQGGSFAYEQYF.

This chain joins TRBV7-9 and TRBJ1-5; D gene uncertain. The germline CDR1 and CDR2 sequences are SEHNR and FQNEAQ (reference sequence). The CDR3 runs to 15 residues. With 4 bases removed from V and 4 bases from J, the gap between germline ends came to 14 bases. CDR3: CASSSPEGGNQPQHF. DNA for the CDR3: TGTGCCAGCAGCTCCCCGGAGGGAGGTAATCAGCCCCAGCATTTT.

V gene TRBV6-1 combines with J gene TRBJ2-2; D may be TRBD1 (5 bases). This CDR3 region has 15 residues. Per germline, CDR1 MNHNS and CDR2 SASEGT. The V gene lost 4 bases and the J gene lost 2 bases, with 11 bases spanning the gap. The DNA of the CDR3 is TGTGCCAGCAGTGGAAGACAGATTAACACCGGGGAGCTGTTTTTT. It specifies CASSGRQINTGELFF.

CDR3 DNA: TGTGCCAGCAGCCCACAGGGTACAAGCTCCTACGAGCAGTACTTC. Its translation is CASSPQGTSSYEQYF. The J gene is TRBJ2-7, the V gene TRBV6-6; possible D gene TRBD1, 6 bases. Germline V gene data show CDR1 as MNHNY and CDR2 as SVGAGI (reference sequence). The CDR3 contains 15 residues. V was cut by 6 bases and J by 0 bases, with 15 bases left in between.

The chain carries TRBV28 and TRBJ2-7; weak D call: TRBD1 (6 bases). This CDR3 comprises 15 residues. The V end lost 3 bases, the J end lost 2 bases, and 14 bases lay between the germline ends. In germline, CDR1 is MDHEN, CDR2 SYDVKM. The CDR3 sequence is CASSLSRTVPYEQYF. CDR3 nucleotides: TGTGCCAGCAGTTTGTCCAGGACAGTCCCCTACGAGCAGTACTTC. The complete variable domain, with remaining parts taken from reference TRBV28 and TRBJ2-7, reads DVKVTQSSRYLVKRTGEKVFLECVQDMDHENMFWYRQDPGLGLRLIYFSYDVKMKEKGDIPEGYSVSREKKERFSLILESASTNQTSMYLCASSLSRTVPYEQYFGPGTRLTVT.

The chain is built from TRBV5-1 and TRBJ1-2; D call uncertain. Trimming took off 7 bases at V and 2 bases at J, with 12 bases between the two ends. CDR1 is SGHRS and CDR2 is YFSETQ in the germline V gene. This CDR3 comprises 13 residues. CDR3 coding DNA: TGCGCCAGCGCCCGGGGAGGAAACTATGGCTACACCTTC. This sequence encodes CASARGGNYGYTF.